This note documents a single T cell receptor beta chain sequence. What it binds is not known. These data originate in a study of response to subunit inactivated influenza vaccine. Study conclusions and caveats: The authors put forward the suggestion that each seasonal influenza vaccination may bring in only a limited number of new T cells.

From the RT-PCR reads, TCRdb called clonotypes with MiXCR, one entry per CDR3 protein. The table includes 860,000 or so distinct CDR3 sequences, 21% detected once. Trimming pared 3 bases from V and 7 bases from J, leaving 19 bases between. Germline CDR1 LGHNA, CDR2 YNFKEQ. The CDR3 is made up of 15 amino acids. This specimen was PBMCs from blood, taken roughly 5 days after vaccination. The genes are TRBV4-2 and TRBJ2-7, with a weak D call TRBD1 (5 bases). The TCR comes from a man between 45 and 60 years old who received an inactivated influenza vaccine. Here the CDR3 reads CASSQQQERSEEQYF. The CDR3 nucleotides are TGTGCCAGCAGCCAGCAACAGGAGCGTTCCGAGGAGCAGTACTTC.